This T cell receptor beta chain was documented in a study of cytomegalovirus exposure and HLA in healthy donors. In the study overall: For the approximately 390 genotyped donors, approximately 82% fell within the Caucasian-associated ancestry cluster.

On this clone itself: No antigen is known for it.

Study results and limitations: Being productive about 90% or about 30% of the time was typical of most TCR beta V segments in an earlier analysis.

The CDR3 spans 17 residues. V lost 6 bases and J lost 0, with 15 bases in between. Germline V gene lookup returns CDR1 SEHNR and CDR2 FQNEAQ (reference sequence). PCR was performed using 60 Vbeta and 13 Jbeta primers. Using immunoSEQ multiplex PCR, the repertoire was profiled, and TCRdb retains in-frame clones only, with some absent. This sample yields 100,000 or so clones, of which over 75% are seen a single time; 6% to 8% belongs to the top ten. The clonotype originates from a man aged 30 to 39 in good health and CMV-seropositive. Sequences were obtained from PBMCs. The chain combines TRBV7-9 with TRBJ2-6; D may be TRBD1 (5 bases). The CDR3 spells CASSPRYRSSGANVLTF. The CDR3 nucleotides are TGTGCCAGCAGTCCAAGGTACAGGTCCTCTGGGGCCAACGTCCTGACTTTC.